This TCR beta chain was found in a study of blood T cell repertoires in COVID-19. Overall study: The samples span acute and convalescent COVID-19 from the United States, Italy and Spain. T cells, B-cell-depleted T cells, or PBMCs provided the cDNA or gDNA that served as material.

Original handling: Estimates of nucleated cell counts were drawn from the amplification of reference gene primers. TCRdb keeps only in-frame clones here, not all; method: immunoSEQ multiplex PCR. The V and J calls and clone size were taken over from that table, and D and trimming were inferred from the DNA. This sample yields approximately 300,000 clones, of which roughly 90% are seen a single time; 3.5% to 4% belongs to the top ten. This clone was seen a few times. CDR1 and CDR2 (germline): ENHRY, SYGVKD. The V end lost 2 bases, the J end lost 6 bases, and 14 bases lay between the germline ends. The CDR3 spans 15 residues.

This TCR derives from a woman aged 45-65 years with active or convalescent COVID-19. V usage is TRBV10-3 and J usage is TRBJ1-5; D may be TRBD1 (6 bases). Sequencing was performed on peripheral blood. The DNA for the CDR3 is TGTGCCATCAGTGAGACCTACAGGGAGGGTCAGCCCCAGCATTTT. It specifies CAISETYREGQPQHF.